The rows below give T cell receptor beta chains drawn from one sample of a study of T-cell reconstitution after alpha-beta-depleted transplantation in children. In TCRdb, the PCR reads were re-called with MiXCR into one record per CDR3 protein. The repertoire holds more than 150,000 distinct CDR3 sequences, with more than 14% as singletons. Here the sequenced sample was PBMCs from the stem cell graft donor, taken from the stem cell graft. The source is a human donor who donated a stem cell graft to a child with acute lymphoblastic leukemia. Both conserved end residues are part of each CDR3. The order of the fields is clone size, V gene, D gene, CDR3 length, J gene, CDR3 protein, CDR3 DNA. A D gene is named only where the DNA matches it firmly. Clone size appears in some rows only: once, few, many, or a class for an expanded clone.

clone size: many; V gene: TRBV5-1; D gene: .; CDR3 length: 13; J gene: TRBJ2-1; CDR3 protein: CASSFSLEGEEFF; CDR3 DNA: TGCGCCAGCAGCTTCTCCCTGGAGGGGGAGGAGTTCTTC
clone size: many; V gene: TRBV5-1; D gene: .; CDR3 length: 15; J gene: TRBJ1-2; CDR3 protein: CASSTTPGQRGGYTF; CDR3 DNA: TGCGCCAGCAGCACTACCCCGGGACAAAGGGGTGGCTACACCTTC
clone size: many; V gene: TRBV12-3/TRBV12-4; D gene: .; CDR3 length: 15; J gene: TRBJ2-1; CDR3 protein: CASSLSLAPVDEQFF; CDR3 DNA: TGTGCCAGCAGTCTTTCACTAGCCCCGGTAGATGAGCAGTTCTTC
clone size: many; V gene: TRBV27; D gene: TRBD1; CDR3 length: 13; J gene: TRBJ1-6; CDR3 protein: CASSGQGDSPLHF; CDR3 DNA: TGTGCCAGCTCGGGCCAGGGGGATTCACCCCTCCACTTT
clone size: many; V gene: TRBV20-1; D gene: .; CDR3 length: 16; J gene: TRBJ2-3; CDR3 protein: CSARGRRAHSTDTQYF; CDR3 DNA: TGCAGTGCTAGAGGGCGCAGGGCACATAGCACAGATACGCAGTATTTT
clone size: many; V gene: TRBV20-1; D gene: TRBD2; CDR3 length: 14; J gene: TRBJ2-7; CDR3 protein: CSASDSGRAYEQYF; CDR3 DNA: TGCAGTGCTAGTGATAGCGGGAGGGCCTACGAGCAGTACTTC
clone size: many; V gene: TRBV18; D gene: .; CDR3 length: 16; J gene: TRBJ2-1; CDR3 protein: CASSPIGFGQPNEQFF; CDR3 DNA: TGTGCCAGCTCACCCATAGGTTTCGGACAGCCCAATGAGCAGTTCTTC
clone size: many; V gene: TRBV5-1; D gene: .; CDR3 length: 15; J gene: TRBJ1-1; CDR3 protein: CASSSDQGLNTEAFF; CDR3 DNA: TGCGCCAGCAGCTCGGACCAGGGGTTGAACACTGAAGCTTTCTTT
clone size: few; V gene: TRBV4-1; D gene: TRBD2; CDR3 length: 17; J gene: TRBJ2-1; CDR3 protein: CASSHAPTSGRANEQFF; CDR3 DNA: TGCGCCAGCAGCCACGCCCCGACTAGCGGGAGGGCCAATGAGCAGTTCTTC
clone size: many; V gene: TRBV3-1; D gene: .; CDR3 length: 15; J gene: TRBJ1-6; CDR3 protein: CASSPGSGDNSPLHF; CDR3 DNA: TGTGCCAGCAGCCCCGGGAGCGGAGATAATTCACCCCTCCACTTT
clone size: few; V gene: TRBV3-1; D gene: .; CDR3 length: 14; J gene: TRBJ1-1; CDR3 protein: CASSFGHPNTEAFF; CDR3 DNA: TGTGCCAGCAGCTTTGGACATCCGAACACTGAAGCTTTCTTT
clone size: .; V gene: TRBV11-2; D gene: .; CDR3 length: 15; J gene: TRBJ2-7; CDR3 protein: CASSANRISSYEQYF; CDR3 DNA: TGTGCCAGCAGTGCAAACAGGATCAGCTCCTACGAGCAGTACTTC
clone size: many; V gene: TRBV12-3/TRBV12-4; D gene: .; CDR3 length: 14; J gene: TRBJ2-3; CDR3 protein: CASRYRYSTDTQYF; CDR3 DNA: TGTGCCAGCAGGTACCGGTATTCGACGGATACGCAGTATTTT
clone size: many; V gene: TRBV5-1; D gene: TRBD1; CDR3 length: 14; J gene: TRBJ2-3; CDR3 protein: CASRATGATDTQYF; CDR3 DNA: TGCGCCAGCAGGGCCACAGGGGCAACAGATACGCAGTATTTT
clone size: .; V gene: TRBV5-1; D gene: .; CDR3 length: 15; J gene: TRBJ2-2; CDR3 protein: CASSLESSYTGELFF; CDR3 DNA: TGCGCCAGCAGCTTGGAGTCCTCCTACACCGGGGAGCTGTTTTTT
clone size: many; V gene: TRBV27; D gene: TRBD2; CDR3 length: 16; J gene: TRBJ2-5; CDR3 protein: CASRFTSGRVIETQYF; CDR3 DNA: TGTGCCAGCAGGTTCACTAGCGGGAGGGTAATAGAGACCCAGTACTTC
clone size: many; V gene: TRBV6-2/TRBV6-3; D gene: .; CDR3 length: 13; J gene: TRBJ2-2; CDR3 protein: CASSYLVTGELFF; CDR3 DNA: TGTGCCAGCAGTTATCTCGTGACCGGGGAGCTGTTTTTT
clone size: many; V gene: TRBV20-1; D gene: TRBD1; CDR3 length: 14; J gene: TRBJ1-5; CDR3 protein: CSAENRGQGQPQHF; CDR3 DNA: TGCAGTGCGGAGAACAGGGGGCAAGGTCAGCCCCAGCATTTT
clone size: few; V gene: TRBV18; D gene: TRBD1; CDR3 length: 15; J gene: TRBJ1-2; CDR3 protein: CASSPFDRGGYGYTF; CDR3 DNA: TGTGCCAGCTCACCATTTGACAGGGGCGGCTATGGCTACACCTTC
clone size: many; V gene: TRBV29-1; D gene: TRBD2; CDR3 length: 19; J gene: TRBJ2-2; CDR3 protein: CSVLGVSGVYHSVTGELFF; CDR3 DNA: TGCAGCGTCCTGGGGGTTAGCGGGGTGTACCACTCGGTCACCGGGGAGCTGTTTTTT
clone size: .; V gene: TRBV6-5; D gene: TRBD1; CDR3 length: 17; J gene: TRBJ2-2; CDR3 protein: CASSYSRDRANTGELFF; CDR3 DNA: TGTGCCAGCAGTTACTCCCGGGACAGGGCGAACACCGGGGAGCTGTTTTTT
clone size: .; V gene: TRBV29-1; D gene: TRBD1; CDR3 length: 16; J gene: TRBJ1-1; CDR3 protein: CSVRELMDRMNTEAFF; CDR3 DNA: TGCAGCGTCCGGGAATTGATGGACAGGATGAACACTGAAGCTTTCTTT
clone size: many; V gene: TRBV5-6; D gene: TRBD1; CDR3 length: 16; J gene: TRBJ1-1; CDR3 protein: CASSLVGVTGGTEAFF; CDR3 DNA: TGTGCCAGCAGCTTGGTGGGGGTGACAGGGGGCACTGAAGCTTTCTTT
clone size: many; V gene: TRBV7-6; D gene: .; CDR3 length: 14; J gene: TRBJ2-2; CDR3 protein: CASTEFVSTGELFF; CDR3 DNA: TGTGCCAGCACCGAGTTCGTGAGCACCGGGGAGCTGTTTTTT
clone size: many; V gene: TRBV25-1; D gene: .; CDR3 length: 14; J gene: TRBJ2-7; CDR3 protein: CASSESPDGYEQYF; CDR3 DNA: TGTGCCAGCAGTGAATCTCCGGACGGCTACGAGCAGTACTTC
clone size: many; V gene: TRBV6-1; D gene: .; CDR3 length: 9; J gene: TRBJ1-1; CDR3 protein: CASSPEAFF; CDR3 DNA: TGTGCCAGCAGTCCTGAAGCTTTCTTT
clone size: many; V gene: TRBV5-1; D gene: TRBD1; CDR3 length: 15; J gene: TRBJ2-3; CDR3 protein: CASSVTGTGRDTQYF; CDR3 DNA: TGCGCCAGCAGCGTGACCGGGACAGGTCGAGATACGCAGTATTTT
clone size: many; V gene: TRBV5-1; D gene: .; CDR3 length: 13; J gene: TRBJ1-4; CDR3 protein: CASSLVGPEKLFF; CDR3 DNA: TGCGCCAGCAGCTTGGTGGGGCCCGAAAAACTGTTTTTT
clone size: .; V gene: TRBV5-6; D gene: TRBD1; CDR3 length: 18; J gene: TRBJ1-2; CDR3 protein: CASSYPTGTGGLNYGYTF; CDR3 DNA: TGTGCCAGCAGCTACCCGACCGGGACAGGGGGACTAAACTATGGCTACACCTTC
clone size: many; V gene: TRBV6-1; D gene: .; CDR3 length: 13; J gene: TRBJ2-3; CDR3 protein: CASSEGLPDTQYF; CDR3 DNA: TGTGCCAGCAGTGAGGGCCTCCCAGATACGCAGTATTTT
clone size: many; V gene: TRBV5-4; D gene: TRBD1; CDR3 length: 15; J gene: TRBJ2-7; CDR3 protein: CASSSRGTGEYEQYF; CDR3 DNA: TGTGCCAGCAGCTCACGCGGGACAGGGGAGTACGAGCAGTACTTC
clone size: .; V gene: TRBV5-1; D gene: .; CDR3 length: 16; J gene: TRBJ2-3; CDR3 protein: CASSAASVSSTDTQYF; CDR3 DNA: TGCGCCAGCAGCGCGGCTAGCGTGTCTAGCACAGATACGCAGTATTTT
clone size: many; V gene: TRBV5-1; D gene: .; CDR3 length: 13; J gene: TRBJ2-5; CDR3 protein: CASSRGYQETQYF; CDR3 DNA: TGCGCCAGCAGCCGGGGGTACCAAGAGACCCAGTACTTC
clone size: .; V gene: TRBV12-3/TRBV12-4; D gene: TRBD1; CDR3 length: 14; J gene: TRBJ1-2; CDR3 protein: CASSPGTGNYGYTF; CDR3 DNA: TGTGCCAGCAGCCCCGGGACAGGGAACTATGGCTACACCTTC
clone size: many; V gene: TRBV7-2; D gene: .; CDR3 length: 16; J gene: TRBJ2-7; CDR3 protein: CASSPLGGTRNYEQYF; CDR3 DNA: TGTGCCAGCAGCCCCTTGGGGGGGACAAGGAACTACGAGCAGTACTTC
clone size: .; V gene: TRBV7-2; D gene: .; CDR3 length: 14; J gene: TRBJ2-7; CDR3 protein: CASSYSRFSHEQYF; CDR3 DNA: TGTGCCAGCAGCTACAGTCGGTTCTCCCACGAGCAGTACTTC
clone size: many; V gene: TRBV29-1; D gene: TRBD2; CDR3 length: 13; J gene: TRBJ2-7; CDR3 protein: CSVGQLASREQYF; CDR3 DNA: TGCAGCGTGGGGCAACTAGCGAGTAGAGAGCAGTACTTC